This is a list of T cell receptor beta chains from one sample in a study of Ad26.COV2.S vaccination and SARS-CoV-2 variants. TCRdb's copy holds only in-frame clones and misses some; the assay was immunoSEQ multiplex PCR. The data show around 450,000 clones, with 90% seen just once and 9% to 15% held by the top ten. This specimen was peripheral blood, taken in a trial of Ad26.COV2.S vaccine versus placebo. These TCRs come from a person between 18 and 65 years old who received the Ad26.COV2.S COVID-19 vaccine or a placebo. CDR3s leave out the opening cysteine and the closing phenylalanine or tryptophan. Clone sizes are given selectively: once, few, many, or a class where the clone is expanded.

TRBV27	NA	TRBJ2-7	ASSSDRQSDYEQY
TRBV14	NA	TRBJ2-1	ASSQIGRGSYNEQF
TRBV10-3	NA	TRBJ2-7	AISASGSTIEQY
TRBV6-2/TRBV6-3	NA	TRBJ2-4	ASSYVGMSKNIQY
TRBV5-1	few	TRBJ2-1	ASSLQGSYEQF
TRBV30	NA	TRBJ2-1	AWTRGESSYNEQF
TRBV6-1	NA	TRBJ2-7	ASSEEGRSDEQY
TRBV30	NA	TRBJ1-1	AWSLHPNTEAF
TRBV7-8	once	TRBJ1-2	ASSSRQGTAYGYT
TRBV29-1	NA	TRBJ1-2	SAGQNGYT
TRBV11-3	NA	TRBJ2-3	ASSLKLGDTQY
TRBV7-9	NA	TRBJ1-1	ASKEGVTEAF
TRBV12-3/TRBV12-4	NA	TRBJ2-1	ASSFGDYNEQF
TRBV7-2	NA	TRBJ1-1	ASSLRQGANEAF
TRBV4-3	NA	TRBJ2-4	ASSRFERDNIQY
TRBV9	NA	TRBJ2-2	ASSPRAGVGNTGELF
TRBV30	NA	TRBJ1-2	AWTLQGWYGYT
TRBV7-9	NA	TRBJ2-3	ASSLSGRAKDTQY
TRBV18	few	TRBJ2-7	ASSPPGGGRPHEQY
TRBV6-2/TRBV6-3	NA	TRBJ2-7	ASSYGVGDSYDYEQY
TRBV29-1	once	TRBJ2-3	SVVPRGLGDTQY
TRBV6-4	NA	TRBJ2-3	ASSEGTGPTNTQY
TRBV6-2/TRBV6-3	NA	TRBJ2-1	ASSPGLSPNEQF
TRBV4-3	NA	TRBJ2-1	ASSIRTSGSLSYNEQF
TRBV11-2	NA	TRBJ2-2	ASSLDRRSSGQGWAGELF
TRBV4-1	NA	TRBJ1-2	ASSQIIGGVSNYGYT
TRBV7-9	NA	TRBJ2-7	ASSSGQGRVYEQY
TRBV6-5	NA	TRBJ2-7	ASSSGTGSVYEQY
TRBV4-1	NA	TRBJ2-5	ASSLRQGVETQY
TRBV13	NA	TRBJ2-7	ASSHLTKTGERGEQY
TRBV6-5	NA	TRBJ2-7	ASSYGSGPSYEQY
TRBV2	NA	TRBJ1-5	ASSAGTGRLGQPQH
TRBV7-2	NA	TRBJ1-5	ASSEYSNQPQH
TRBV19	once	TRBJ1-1	ASSSGTGMTEAF
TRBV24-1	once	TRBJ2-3	ATSDRTGGSDTQY
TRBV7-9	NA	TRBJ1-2	ASSFRGDYGYT
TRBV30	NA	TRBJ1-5	AWTGGRGVDQPQH
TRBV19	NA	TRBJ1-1	ASSNPRDRGTEAF
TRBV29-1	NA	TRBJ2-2	SVQGQGGELF
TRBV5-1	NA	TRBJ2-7	ASSLGRTYEQY
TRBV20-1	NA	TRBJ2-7	SARSGHEQY
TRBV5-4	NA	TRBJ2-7	ASSLSNEQY
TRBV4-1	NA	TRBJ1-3	ASSQDAENTIY
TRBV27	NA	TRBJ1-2	ASRGGTGLANYGYT
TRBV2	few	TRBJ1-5	ASSDQGAGNQPQH
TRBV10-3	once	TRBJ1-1	AISELPRTGRSEAF
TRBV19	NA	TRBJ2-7	ASSMHGRGASSYEQY
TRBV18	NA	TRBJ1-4	ASSPGNEKLF
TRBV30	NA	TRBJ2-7	AWSVQPTASYEQY